What follows describes a single TCR beta chain. Germline is not matched at one junction end, which may reflect a read error. Using a J-beta primer mix together with a sample-barcoded 5' primer, a second PCR was run for roughly 6 to 12 cycles. TCRdb independently ran MiXCR on the 5' RACE reads; one entry per CDR3 protein. The sample contains about 1.5 million distinct CDR3 sequences, roughly 43% of which appear only once. This sample was taken from a study of blood T cells in healthy people across ages. Germline CDR1 MGHRA, CDR2 YSYEKL. CDR3 length equals 13 residues. The sample was blood. The chain carries TRBV4-1 and TRBJ2-3; no definite D call. The TCR was taken from a woman aged 18 to 35 in good health. The CDR3 DNA sequence: TGCGCCAGCAGCCAAGGCCCATCAGAGACGCAGTATTTT. Its protein product is CASSQGPSETQYF.